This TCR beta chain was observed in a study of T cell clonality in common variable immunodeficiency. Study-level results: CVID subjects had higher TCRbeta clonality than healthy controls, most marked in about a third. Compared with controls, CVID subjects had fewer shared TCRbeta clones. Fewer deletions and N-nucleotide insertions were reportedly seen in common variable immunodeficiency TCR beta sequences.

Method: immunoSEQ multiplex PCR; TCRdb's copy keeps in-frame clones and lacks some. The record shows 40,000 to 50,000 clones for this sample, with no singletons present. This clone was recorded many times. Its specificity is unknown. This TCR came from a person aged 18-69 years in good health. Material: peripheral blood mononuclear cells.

The CDR3 sequence is CASSEGIARSPYEQYF. Partial CDR3 DNA: TGTGCCAGCAGTGAAGGAATCGCCCGGTCCCCCTACGAG. The rearrangement uses TRBV6-1 and TRBJ2-7, with D hard to call. The DNA ends 3 residues before the CDR3 does, and the rest of the CDR3 is filled in from the germline J gene. The V end was cut by 1 base, the J end by 2 bases, with 15 bases between. Germline-derived CDR1 and CDR2 are MNHNS and SASEGT. The CDR3 covers 16 residues.